Shown below are 20 T cell receptor beta chains from a single sample sequenced in a study of blood T cell repertoires in COVID-19. Generated by immunoSEQ multiplex PCR, the TCRdb table keeps only in-frame clones and is missing some. The data contain tens of thousands of clones, 90% to 95% of them seen just once; the ten biggest clones take up around 5.3%. The sample was peripheral blood. Receptors originate from a human donor in a cohort sampled during active COVID-19.

The rearrangement joins TRBV7-2 to TRBJ2-1; D may be TRBD1 (6 bases). The germline V and J ends were trimmed by 4 bases and 5 bases, with 15 bases remaining between them. Germline CDR1 SGHTA, CDR2 FQGNSA. The CDR3 spans 15 residues. The CDR3 spells CASSSGQYVNNEQFF. CDR3 bases: TGTGCCAGCAGCTCAGGACAGTATGTAAACAATGAGCAGTTCTTC.

This chain links TRBV20-1 with TRBJ1-2, with a weak D call TRBD1 (6 bases). The CDR3 runs to 14 residues. Germline lookup yields CDR1 DFQATT and CDR2 SNEGSKA (reference sequence). Between the trimmed V and J ends, which lost 3 bases and 0 bases, there was a span of 11 bases. CDR3 in DNA: TGCAGTGCTAGTCAGGGGCAAGCTAACTATGGCTACACCTTC. This sequence encodes CSASQGQANYGYTF.

The chain combines TRBV18 with TRBJ1-2; TRBD1 matches 9 bases. This CDR3 spans 13 amino acids. Trimming took 5 bases from V and 7 from J; bases not matched to a gene: 5. The germline gives CDR1 KGHSH, CDR2 LQKENI. In DNA, the CDR3 is TGTGCCAGCTCAGAGGGACAGGGTGCTGGCTACACCTTC. Translating it yields CASSEGQGAGYTF.

The gene calls are TRBV9 and TRBJ2-2, with D unclear. V was pared by 0 bases and J by 8 bases, with 8 bases between. Germline CDR1 and CDR2: SGDLS and YYNGEE. The CDR3 has 13 amino acids. CDR3 bases: TGTGCCAGCAGCGTAGGCAGGTCTGGGGAGCTGTTTTTT. It codes for CASSVGRSGELFF. Filled out from reference TRBV9 and TRBJ2-2, the complete variable domain reads DSGVTQTPKHLITATGQRVTLRCSPRSGDLSVYWYQQSLDQGLQFLIQYYNGEERAKGNILERFSAQQFPDLHSELNLSSLELGDSALYFCASSVGRSGELFFGEGSRLTVL.

This clone has only one observation. V usage is TRBV5-8 and J usage is TRBJ1-2; D is possibly TRBD1 (6 bases). V gave up 2 bases and J gave up 8 bases, with 13 bases separating them. CDR3 size: 13 residues. Looked up from germline, CDR1 is SGHTS and CDR2 is YDEGEE. CDR3: CASSFYTGLGYTF. The CDR3 bases are TGTGCCAGCAGCTTCTACACAGGGCTGGGCTACACCTTC.

The chain combines TRBV18 with TRBJ1-1, with D uncertain. The germline V gene encodes CDR1 KGHSH and CDR2 LQKENI. The CDR3 length is 13 residues. V lost 3 bases and J lost 2, with 7 bases in between. The CDR3 here is CASSPIENTEAFF. The CDR3 DNA sequence: TGTGCCAGCTCACCGATAGAAAACACTGAAGCTTTCTTT.

The chain couples TRBV19 to TRBJ2-1, with 12 positions matching TRBD2. The CDR3 sequence is 16 residues long. The J segment lost 2 bases and the V segment lost 5 bases, leaving 4 bases of the junction unmatched. Germline lookup yields CDR1 LNHDA and CDR2 SQIVND (reference sequence). The chain's CDR3 is CASSQTSGGPYNEQFF. The CDR3 DNA reads as TGTGCCAGTAGTCAAACTAGCGGGGGGCCCTACAATGAGCAGTTCTTC.

The chain couples TRBV10-3 to TRBJ2-1; D is unclear. V shed 7 bases and J shed 13 bases, with 20 bases lying between them. Germline loops: CDR1 ENHRY, CDR2 SYGVKD. CDR3 size: 13 residues. The CDR3 coding sequence is TGTGCCATCACGCTCCTCCCGGAGACGCCCCAGTTCTTC. It codes for CAITLLPETPQFF.

The chain is built from TRBV6-5 and TRBJ1-2; 9 positions match TRBD1. CDR3 length: 14 amino acids. V dropped 5 bases and J dropped 5; count of bases not matched to a gene: 6. Germline assignment: CDR1 MNHEY and CDR2 SVGAGI. The CDR3 DNA reads TGTGCCAGCAGTCAGAAAGACAGGGGGTATGGCTACACCTTC. Translation gives CASSQKDRGYGYTF.

V and J are TRBV2 and TRBJ1-2, with 9 bases identical to TRBD1. The germline V gene has CDR1 SNHLY and CDR2 FYNNEI. V lost 2 bases to trimming and J lost 6 bases; unmatched junction nucleotides: 7. The CDR3 runs to 15 residues. DNA for the CDR3: TGTGCCAGCAGTGAAAGAAGAAGGACAGGGGATGGCTACACCTTC. It is translated as CASSERRRTGDGYTF.

The J gene is TRBJ2-1, the V gene TRBV24-1; 8 bases map to TRBD2. V lost 4 bases and J lost 0; bases outside the gene matches: 7. The germline V gene has CDR1 KGHDR and CDR2 SFDVKD. This CDR3 has 17 residues. CDR3 loop: CATSDESGSSSYNEQFF. The CDR3 region has the DNA TGTGCCACCAGTGACGAAAGCGGGAGTAGCTCCTACAATGAGCAGTTCTTC.

About this clone: The sample contains more than one DNA sequence encoding this CDR3. The chain uses TRBV4-2 and TRBJ2-5; 9 positions match TRBD1. Germline-derived CDR1 and CDR2 are LGHNA and YNFKEQ. V was pared by 0 bases and J by 4 bases, with 6 bases of the junction left unmatched. The CDR3 is 16 residues long. This CDR3 reads CASSQDPTGGGETQYF. The CDR3 DNA is TGTGCCAGCAGCCAAGACCCGACAGGGGGAGGAGAGACCCAGTACTTC.

In DNA, the CDR3 is TGCGCCAGCAGCCAAGATACGAGAGGGGGCGGGTATGAAAAACTGTTTTTT. Protein: CASSQDTRGGGYEKLFF. The rearrangement joins TRBV4-1 to TRBJ1-4, with 7 bases aligning to TRBD1. CDR3 length: 17 amino acids. The trim removed 0 bases at V and 6 bases at J, leaving 10 bases unmatched. In germline, CDR1 is MGHRA, CDR2 YSYEKL.

This sequence joins TRBV7-9 and TRBJ2-1; a possible D gene is TRBD1 (5 bases). The CDR3 has 15 residues. In germline, CDR1 is SEHNR, CDR2 FQNEAQ (reference sequence). With 2 bases removed from V and 1 base from J, the gap between germline ends came to 9 bases. As DNA, the CDR3 is TGTGCCAGCAGCTTAATCGACAGATCCTACAATGAGCAGTTCTTC. Translation: CASSLIDRSYNEQFF.

The chain links TRBV2 to TRBJ1-5; tentatively, D is TRBD1 (5 bases). Between the trimmed V and J ends, which lost 7 bases and 7 bases, there was a span of 17 bases. The CDR3 is 14 amino acids. The germline V gene encodes CDR1 SNHLY and CDR2 FYNNEI. CDR3 loop: CASNFRGGGQPQHF. CDR3 in DNA: TGTGCCAGCAATTTTAGGGGTGGGGGGCAGCCCCAGCATTTT.

The chain links TRBV7-7 to TRBJ2-7; D ambiguous. The CDR3 length is 15 residues. Per the germline V gene, CDR1 is SSHAT and CDR2 is FNYEAQ (reference sequence). Trimming took 2 bases from V and 2 from J, leaving 13 bases between them. CDR3: CASSLIIGVPYEQYF. The CDR3 DNA follows: TGTGCCAGCAGCTTAATTATAGGAGTACCCTACGAGCAGTACTTC.

This sequence joins TRBV30 and TRBJ1-1; D call uncertain. Between the trimmed V and J ends, which lost 3 bases and 1 base, there was a span of 15 bases. The CDR3 is made up of 15 amino acids. From germline, CDR1 is GTSNPN and CDR2 SVGIG (reference sequence). The CDR3: CAWSHLWPKNTEAFF. Here the CDR3 DNA reads TGTGCCTGGAGCCATCTGTGGCCGAAGAACACTGAAGCTTTCTTT.

The chain couples TRBV6-5 to TRBJ2-2, with TRBD1 matching over 7 bases. V was pared by 5 bases and J by 4 bases, with 7 bases of the junction left unmatched. Germline V gene lookup returns CDR1 MNHEY and CDR2 SVGAGI. The CDR3 runs 15 residues. The CDR3 DNA reads as TGTGCCAGCAGTCCCCGACAGGGTGGCACCGGGGAGCTGTTTTTT. Amino acids: CASSPRQGGTGELFF.

This chain uses TRBV7-2 with TRBJ1-1; 8 positions match TRBD1. Looked up from germline, CDR1 is SGHTA and CDR2 is FQGNSA. The V and J ends lost 3 bases and 9 bases, in that order; junction bases with no gene match: 6. CDR3 length: 13 residues. The CDR3 region has the DNA TGTGCCAGCAGCTTGACAGGGGAGAGTAAAGCTTTCTTT. Encoded protein: CASSLTGESKAFF.

J is TRBJ2-5 and V is TRBV28; 8 bases agree with TRBD2. Germline-derived CDR1 and CDR2 are MDHEN and SYDVKM. V gave up 4 bases and J gave up 5 bases; unmatched junction bases: 3. The CDR3 sequence is 13 residues long. CDR3 sequence reads: CASSYPGGETQYF. CDR3 sequence (DNA): TGTGCCAGCAGTTACCCGGGGGGGGAGACCCAGTACTTC.